This T cell receptor (beta chain) was recorded in a study of TIL therapy for anti-PD-1-resistant metastatic lung cancer. Study background: Median tumor mutation burden was more than 1.4 mutations per megabase.

Time point in this sample: pre-treatment sample, taken before nivolumab and TIL therapy. Enrollment ran from late 2017 to early 2020. Sequencing used immunoSEQ v3. Survey-level samples got 1.5 million to 2.5 million read pairs; deep-level samples got roughly 4.5-6 million. The protocol was immunoSEQ multiplex PCR, while the TCRdb copy is restricted to in-frame clones and leaves out a portion. The data contain more than 45,000 clones, around 67% of them seen just once; the ten biggest clones take up about 2%. A word on this clone: At one boundary the junction diverges from the germline segment, which might be a read error.

This TCR was sampled from a person aged 25 to 80 with non-small cell lung cancer. Sample: blood, taken at baseline.

CDR3 DNA: TGTGCCAGCAGCTTACACGGGACAGGGGGCTTTCTCCCACAATTT. It is translated as CASSLHGTGGFLPQF. The gene calls are TRBV7-2 and TRBJ1-4; 12 bases are a match to TRBD1. CDR1 and CDR2 from the germline V gene are SGHTA and FQGNSA. The CDR3 has 15 residues.